These T cell receptor beta chains were read from a single sample in a study of blood T cell repertoires in COVID-19. Sequenced by immunoSEQ multiplex PCR; TCRdb stores in-frame clones only, minus some. The repertoire holds 60,000 to 75,000 clones, with about 89% as singletons. Sample: peripheral blood. These TCRs come from a woman in her sixties with acute or convalescent COVID-19. Each CDR3 is given with its conserved first and last residue. Fields, in order: CDR3 DNA, CDR3 protein, clone size, V gene, J gene, D gene. A D gene is named only where the DNA matches it firmly. For some rows the clone size is stated as once, few or many, or as a class when expanded; others skip it.

DNA: TGCGCCAGCAGCCAAAGTGGGACTAGCCGTTACGAGCAGTACTTC
CDR3: CASSQSGTSRYEQYF
size: few
V: TRBV4-1
J: TRBJ2-7
D: TRBD2

DNA: TGTGCCAGCAGCTTAAACAGGGATCTCCACGAGCAGTACTTC
CDR3: CASSLNRDLHEQYF
size: NA
V: TRBV11-2
J: TRBJ2-7
D: NA

DNA: TGTGCCAGTAGTATGGGGCCCGGGACAGGTCTCTACGAGCAGTACTTC
CDR3: CASSMGPGTGLYEQYF
size: once
V: TRBV19
J: TRBJ2-7
D: TRBD1

DNA: TGCGCCAGCAGCTCAGGACAGGGGACTAGCGGGGGAACGCAGTATTTT
CDR3: CASSSGQGTSGGTQYF
size: NA
V: TRBV5-1
J: TRBJ2-3
D: TRBD2

DNA: TGTGCCAGCAGCCAGACAGGGAACACTGAAGCTTTCTTT
CDR3: CASSQTGNTEAFF
size: NA
V: TRBV3-1/TRBV3-2
J: TRBJ1-1
D: NA

DNA: TGTGCCAGCAGCCCGACTAGCGGGGGGTGGGGGACCCAGTACTTC
CDR3: CASSPTSGGWGTQYF
size: NA
V: TRBV7-2
J: TRBJ2-5
D: TRBD2

DNA: TGCGCCAGCAGCCCAGCAGGGGCGGATGAAGCTTTCTTT
CDR3: CASSPAGADEAFF
size: NA
V: TRBV5-1
J: TRBJ1-1
D: NA

DNA: TGTGCCAGCAGCCGGGGGGGTAACACAGATACGCAGTATTTT
CDR3: CASSRGGNTDTQYF
size: NA
V: TRBV3-1/TRBV3-2
J: TRBJ2-3
D: TRBD2

DNA: TGTGCCAGCAGTTTCCAGTTAAACACTGAAGCTTTCTTT
CDR3: CASSFQLNTEAFF
size: NA
V: TRBV5-6
J: TRBJ1-1
D: NA

DNA: TGTGCCAGCAGCTCCCGGGACAGCATGAACACTGAAGCTTTCTTT
CDR3: CASSSRDSMNTEAFF
size: NA
V: TRBV7-8
J: TRBJ1-1
D: TRBD1

DNA: TGTGCCAGCAGCCAAGGAGGCACAGATACGCAGTATTTT
CDR3: CASSQGGTDTQYF
size: NA
V: TRBV3-1/TRBV3-2
J: TRBJ2-3
D: NA

DNA: TGTGCCAGTAGTATGGCCAAAGAGACCCAGTACTTC
CDR3: CASSMAKETQYF
size: NA
V: TRBV19
J: TRBJ2-5
D: NA

DNA: TGCGCCAGCAGCTTGGACAGGGGGAACACCGGGGAGCTGTTTTTT
CDR3: CASSLDRGNTGELFF
size: few
V: TRBV5-1
J: TRBJ2-2
D: TRBD1

DNA: TGTGCCAGCAGCCCTGGGGGACTGAATAATGAAAAACTGTTTTTT
CDR3: CASSPGGLNNEKLFF
size: few
V: TRBV5-6
J: TRBJ1-4
D: NA

DNA: TGTGCCAGCAGTTCCTCCGGGACAGGGGGGATTTATGGCTACACCTTC
CDR3: CASSSSGTGGIYGYTF
size: NA
V: TRBV27
J: TRBJ1-2
D: TRBD1

DNA: TGCGCCAGCAGCTCCGGACTAGCGGGGGGATTGGGGAGTAATGAGCAGTTCTTC
CDR3: CASSSGLAGGLGSNEQFF
size: NA
V: TRBV5-1
J: TRBJ2-1
D: TRBD2

DNA: TGTGCCACCAGTCAGGGCGCCTCCTACGAGCAGTACTTC
CDR3: CATSQGASYEQYF
size: NA
V: TRBV24-1
J: TRBJ2-7
D: NA

DNA: TGTGCCAGCAGTGAAGCATCAGCGGGACAGGGGTATGAAGCTTTCTTT
CDR3: CASSEASAGQGYEAFF
size: NA
V: TRBV6-1
J: TRBJ1-1
D: TRBD1

DNA: TGTGCCAGCATCTCTGGGGAGATAGCCAGGAGTGAGGAGACCCAGTACTTC
CDR3: CASISGEIARSEETQYF
size: NA
V: TRBV2
J: TRBJ2-5
D: NA

DNA: TGTGCCAGCAGCCCCGAAGGAGAACTAAATTCACCCCTCCACTTT
CDR3: CASSPEGELNSPLHF
size: NA
V: TRBV28
J: TRBJ1-6
D: NA

DNA: TGTGCCATTTTCCCATTGGGACAGGGCTCAAATGAGCAGTTCTTC
CDR3: CAIFPLGQGSNEQFF
size: NA
V: TRBV6-5
J: TRBJ2-1
D: TRBD1

DNA: TGTGCCTGGAGTCGACGACAGGGGGCGCGAAGCTACGAGCAGTACTTC
CDR3: CAWSRRQGARSYEQYF
size: NA
V: TRBV30
J: TRBJ2-7
D: TRBD1

DNA: TGTGCCAGCAGTTACCGGGCAGGGAAGGATGGCTACACCTTC
CDR3: CASSYRAGKDGYTF
size: NA
V: TRBV6-6
J: TRBJ1-2
D: NA

DNA: TGTGCCAGCTCACAAGTTAGAGGCTATAATTCACCCCTCCACTTT
CDR3: CASSQVRGYNSPLHF
size: NA
V: TRBV18
J: TRBJ1-6
D: NA